This T cell receptor (beta chain) was captured in a study of PD-L1 blockade in urothelial cancer. The germline CDR1 and CDR2 sequences are SGDLS and YYNGEE. The CDR3 loop spans 14 amino acids. The ends lost 0 bases at V and 6 bases at J; junction bases unmatched: 5. Specified time point: peripheral blood 6 weeks after treatment start. Method: immunoSEQ multiplex PCR; TCRdb's copy keeps in-frame clones and lacks some. The table lists fewer than 90,000 clones, 75% to 95% of them singletons. The sequence was obtained from a woman of 80 years or more with urothelial cancer. The chain recombines TRBV9 with TRBJ1-1; TRBD1 matches 7 bases. Material: PBMCs, obtained around atezolizumab (anti-PD-L1) treatment. The CDR3 region is CASSVVQGPSEAFF. The CDR3 DNA reads TGTGCCAGCAGCGTAGTACAGGGGCCGTCTGAAGCTTTCTTT.